Following are 16 T cell receptor beta chains from one sample sequenced in a study of siplizumab effects on memory and regulatory T cells. The table came from immunoSEQ multiplex PCR; TCRdb's copy has only in-frame clones and leaves some out. The data hold 15,000 to 20,000 clones, with 40% to 60% observed a single time. Antigen specificity for these receptors is unknown. Mixed lymphocyte reaction cells were cocultured at 37°C for about 6 days. What was sequenced was CFSE-low (dividing) CD4+ T cells sorted from an allogeneic mixed lymphocyte reaction. The source is a human donor in good health; the cells came from an allogeneic mixed lymphocyte reaction.

The chain carries TRBV19 and TRBJ1-4; the D is unclear. V was cut by 2 bases and J by 0 bases, with 4 bases left in between. This CDR3 spans 14 amino acids. CDR1 and CDR2 (germline): LNHDA, SQIVND (reference sequence). The CDR3 reads CASSISATNEKLFF. In DNA, the CDR3 is TGTGCCAGTAGTATATCGGCAACTAATGAAAAACTGTTTTTT.

This clone was counted a few times. The chain links TRBV2 to TRBJ2-1, with D unresolved. In germline, CDR1 is SNHLY, CDR2 FYNNEI. The CDR3 is made up of 13 amino acids. The V and J ends lost 9 bases and 5 bases respectively, with 14 bases between them. This CDR3 reads CARSTLRDNEQFF. For the CDR3, the DNA is TGTGCCAGGTCCACATTAAGGGACAATGAGCAGTTCTTC. Full variable domain (remainder filled in from reference TRBV2 and TRBJ2-1): EPEVTQTPSHQVTQMGQEVILRCVPISNHLYFYWYRQILGQKVEFLVSFYNNEISEKSEIFDDQFSVERPDGSNFTLKIRSTKLEDSAMYFCARSTLRDNEQFFGPGTRLTVL.

This clone is medium-sized. The chain employs TRBV28 and TRBJ1-1; 7 nucleotides match TRBD1. Germline V gene sequence: CDR1 MDHEN, CDR2 SYDVKM. This CDR3 contains 12 residues. Trimming removed 6 bases from V and 11 bases from J; junction bases left unmatched: 9. The CDR3 here is CASREQGLDAFF. The CDR3 nucleotides read TGTGCCAGCAGGGAACAGGGGCTGGATGCTTTCTTT.

The V call is TRBV5-4, the J call TRBJ2-5; D might be TRBD2 (6 bases). Germline V gene lookup returns CDR1 SGHNT and CDR2 YYREEE (reference sequence). CDR3 length equals 14 residues. The V end lost 4 bases, the J end lost 5 bases, and 15 bases lay between the germline ends. The CDR3 here is CASSDPSSGETQYF. CDR3 nucleotides: TGTGCCAGCAGCGACCCCTCAAGCGGGGAGACCCAGTACTTC.

Judged by abundance, this clone is medium-sized. The gene calls are TRBV11-2 and TRBJ1-4, with 8 nucleotides matching TRBD1. This CDR3 contains 14 residues. Trimming at V came to 6 bases and at J to 8 bases, leaving 8 bases not matched to a gene. Germline-derived CDR1 and CDR2 are SGHAT and FQNNGV. CDR3 loop: CASRTTGGSEKLFF. The CDR3 nucleotides read TGTGCCAGCAGAACTACAGGGGGATCGGAAAAACTGTTTTTT. Full variable domain (outside the CDR3, taken from reference TRBV11-2 and TRBJ1-4): EAGVAQSPRYKIIEKRQSVAFWCNPISGHATLYWYQQILGQGPKLLIQFQNNGVVDDSQLPKDRFSAERLKGVDSTLKIQPAKLEDSAVYLCASRTTGGSEKLFFGSGTQLSVL.

V gene TRBV2 combines with J gene TRBJ2-2; D is ambiguous. Trimming pared 5 bases from V and 6 bases from J, leaving 13 bases between. Germline V gene data show CDR1 as SNHLY and CDR2 as FYNNEI. The CDR3 loop spans 14 amino acids. The CDR3 sequence is CASSILVTAGELFF. The CDR3 DNA reads as TGTGCCAGCAGTATTCTCGTGACCGCCGGGGAGCTGTTTTTT.

This clone has ten or more counts. Additional DNA sequences in this sample encode the identical CDR3. The chain uses TRBV7-2 and TRBJ1-5; the D is unclear. The germline V and J ends were trimmed by 2 bases and 2 bases, with 7 bases remaining between them. Germline-derived CDR1 and CDR2 are SGHTA and FQGNSA. The CDR3 contains 14 residues. CDR3 DNA: TGTGCCAGCAGCTTAACGGGTGGCAATCAGCCCCAGCATTTT. It specifies CASSLTGGNQPQHF.

The chain uses TRBV10-3 and TRBJ2-7, with D hard to call. Germline-derived CDR1 and CDR2 are ENHRY and SYGVKD. The CDR3 is made up of 12 amino acids. V was pared by 10 bases and J by 9 bases, with 19 bases between. The CDR3 nucleotides read TGTGCCACCTCCGGCCCATTACGAGGGCAGTACTTC. This codes for CATSGPLRGQYF.

The chain recombines TRBV7-2 with TRBJ1-3; tentative D call: TRBD1 (5 bases). Between the trimmed V and J ends, which lost 7 bases and 4 bases, there was a span of 11 bases. Per germline, CDR1 SGHTA and CDR2 FQGNSA. The CDR3 has 13 residues. CDR3 sequence reads: CASTTRDGNTIYF. The CDR3 bases are TGTGCCAGCACCACCCGGGACGGAAACACCATATATTTT.

This clone appeared a few times. The V call is TRBV20-1, the J call TRBJ2-1, with D tentatively TRBD1 (5 bases). V lost 6 bases to trimming and J lost 10 bases, with 13 bases between them. The CDR3 length is 11 residues. Germline V gene sequence: CDR1 DFQATT, CDR2 SNEGSKA (reference sequence). The CDR3 spells CSAGRSGEQFF. In DNA form, the CDR3 reads TGCAGTGCCGGGCGTTCAGGGGAGCAGTTCTTC.

This chain joins TRBV7-9 and TRBJ2-5; D tentatively fits TRBD1 or TRBD2 (5 bases each). The CDR3 runs to 13 residues. Trimming cost V 7 bases and J 2 bases, with 11 bases left between them. Germline values: CDR1 SEHNR, CDR2 FQNEAQ (reference sequence). Here the CDR3 DNA reads TGTGCCAGCATTCCCGGGGCTCAAGAGACCCAGTACTTC. It codes for CASIPGAQETQYF.

This clone rates as medium-sized. The J gene is TRBJ1-2, the V gene TRBV27, with 7 bases fitting TRBD1. The CDR3 is 14 residues long. With V trimmed by 4 bases and J by 7 bases, 9 bases remained unmatched. Germline V lookup: CDR1 MNHEY, CDR2 SMNVEV (reference sequence). The CDR3 sequence is CASSWNRGAGGYTF. As DNA, the CDR3 is TGTGCCAGCAGTTGGAACAGGGGTGCGGGTGGCTACACCTTC.

The chain combines TRBV4-3 with TRBJ2-1; the D is unclear. The CDR3 contains 15 residues. V was trimmed by 4 bases and J by 1 base, leaving 11 bases between them. Germline V gene sequence: CDR1 LGHNA, CDR2 YSLEER. CDR3 DNA: TGCGCCAGCAGCCCCGAGGTCCCTTCCTACAATGAGCAGTTCTTC. Translating gives CASSPEVPSYNEQFF.

This clone was picked up one time. The chain recombines TRBV7-2 with TRBJ1-2; 7 nucleotides match TRBD1. This CDR3 region has 13 residues. The J segment lost 5 bases and the V segment lost 5 bases, leaving 5 bases of the junction unmatched. Germline values: CDR1 SGHTA, CDR2 FQGNSA. The chain's CDR3 is CASSPSGGYGYTF. Written as DNA, the CDR3 is TGTGCCAGCAGCCCTTCAGGGGGTTATGGCTACACCTTC.

By share, this clone ranks as medium-sized (0.01 to 0.1%). The rearrangement joins TRBV12-5 to TRBJ1-1; unclear D gene. This CDR3 has 11 amino acids. CDR1 LGHNT and CDR2 FRNRAP come from the germline V gene. V was shortened by 7 bases and J by 11 bases, with 14 bases between the two germline ends. CDR3 coding DNA: TGTGCTAGTGCCCTCTCCGGATTTGCTTTCTTT. As protein: CASALSGFAFF.

This sequence joins TRBV6-1 and TRBJ1-4; weak D call: TRBD1 (5 bases). Between the trimmed V and J ends, which lost 9 bases and 0 bases, there was a span of 11 bases. This CDR3 spans 14 amino acids. Germline lookup yields CDR1 MNHNS and CDR2 SASEGT. CDR3 nucleotide sequence: TGTGCCAGTTCGCAGGGAGCAACTAATGAAAAACTGTTTTTT. This encodes CASSQGATNEKLFF.